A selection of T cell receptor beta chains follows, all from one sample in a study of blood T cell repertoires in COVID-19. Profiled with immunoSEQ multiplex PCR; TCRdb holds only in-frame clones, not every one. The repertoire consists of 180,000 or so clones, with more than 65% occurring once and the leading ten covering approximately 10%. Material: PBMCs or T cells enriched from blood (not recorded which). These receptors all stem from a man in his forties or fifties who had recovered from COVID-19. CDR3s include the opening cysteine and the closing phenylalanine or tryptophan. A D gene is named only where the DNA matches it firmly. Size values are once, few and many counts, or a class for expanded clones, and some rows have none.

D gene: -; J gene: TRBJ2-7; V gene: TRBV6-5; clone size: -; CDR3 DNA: TGTGCCAGCAGTTACGGACTTGCGTGGGACTACGAGCAGTACTTC; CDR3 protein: CASSYGLAWDYEQYF
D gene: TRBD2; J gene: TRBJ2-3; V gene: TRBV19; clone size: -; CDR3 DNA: TGTGCCAGTAACTCTGAAGCGGGAGTGGGGGATACGCAGTATTTT; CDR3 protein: CASNSEAGVGDTQYF
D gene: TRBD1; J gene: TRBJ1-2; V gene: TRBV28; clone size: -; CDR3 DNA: TGTGCCAGTTTAACAGGGGAGGGCTACACCTTC; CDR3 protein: CASLTGEGYTF
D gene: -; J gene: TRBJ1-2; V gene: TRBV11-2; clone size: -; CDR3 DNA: TGTGCCAGCAGCTTAGAGCGGGGAGGGTACTATGGCTACACCTTC; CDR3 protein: CASSLERGGYYGYTF
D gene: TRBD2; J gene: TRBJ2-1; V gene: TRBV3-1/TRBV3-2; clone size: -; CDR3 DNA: TGTGCCAGCAGCCAAGCCAGCGGACTAGCCTACAATGAGCAGTTCTTC; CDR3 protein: CASSQASGLAYNEQFF
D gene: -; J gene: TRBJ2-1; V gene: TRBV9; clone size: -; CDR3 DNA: TGTGCCAGCAGTCAGTTGTCCTACAATGAGCAGTTCTTC; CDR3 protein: CASSQLSYNEQFF
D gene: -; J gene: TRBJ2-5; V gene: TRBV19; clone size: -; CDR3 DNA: TGTGCCAGTAGTGGTAGGGGTGGTCGGCAAGAGACCCAGTACTTC; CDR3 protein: CASSGRGGRQETQYF
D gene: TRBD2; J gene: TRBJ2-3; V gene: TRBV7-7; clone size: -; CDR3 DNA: TGTGCCAGCAGCCCGCTCGTATTAGCGGGGGGGCGATCCACAGATACGCAGTATTTT; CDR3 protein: CASSPLVLAGGRSTDTQYF
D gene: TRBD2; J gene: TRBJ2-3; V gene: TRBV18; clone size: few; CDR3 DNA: TGTGCCAGCTCACCACCGGGGCGGGGGGCTTCAGATACGCAGTATTTT; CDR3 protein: CASSPPGRGASDTQYF
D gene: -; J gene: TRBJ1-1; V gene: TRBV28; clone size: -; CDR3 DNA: TGTGCCAGCATAGACCAAGGGGGCACTGAAGCTTTCTTT; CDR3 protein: CASIDQGGTEAFF
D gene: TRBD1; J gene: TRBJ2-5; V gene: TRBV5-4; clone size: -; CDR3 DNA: TGTGCCAGCAGCCTGGGACAGGGAATGGTAGGAGAGACCCAGTACTTC; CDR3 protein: CASSLGQGMVGETQYF
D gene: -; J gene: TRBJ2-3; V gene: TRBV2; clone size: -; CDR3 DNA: TGTGCCAGCAATGTTCTAGAGGCCCGAGGGACAGATACGCAGTATTTT; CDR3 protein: CASNVLEARGTDTQYF
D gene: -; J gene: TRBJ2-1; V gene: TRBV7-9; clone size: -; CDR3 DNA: TGTGCCAGCAGCAGGGGGGTAGCGCTAGGTGAGCAGTTCTTC; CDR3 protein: CASSRGVALGEQFF
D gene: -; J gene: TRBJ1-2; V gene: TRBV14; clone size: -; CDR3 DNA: TGTGCCAGCAGCCTTTTTTTTCTTGACTATGGCTACACCTTC; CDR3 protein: CASSLFFLDYGYTF
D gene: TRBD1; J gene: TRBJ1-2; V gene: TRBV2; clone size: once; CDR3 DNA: TGTGCCAGCAGTGAAGGGACAGGGCTGGATGGCTACACCTTC; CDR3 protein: CASSEGTGLDGYTF
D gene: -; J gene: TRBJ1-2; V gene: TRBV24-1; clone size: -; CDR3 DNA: TGTGCCACCGGTACAGGGAACGGCTACACCTTC; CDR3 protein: CATGTGNGYTF
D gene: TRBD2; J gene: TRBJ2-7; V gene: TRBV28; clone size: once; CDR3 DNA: TGTGCCAGCTGTCCTTGGGGCGGGAGGGCCTACGAGCAGTACTTC; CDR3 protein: CASCPWGGRAYEQYF
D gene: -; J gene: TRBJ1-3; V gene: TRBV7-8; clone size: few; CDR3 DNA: TGTGCCGCAACCACCAGGTCCCTCTCTGGAAACACCATATATTTT; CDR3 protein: CAATTRSLSGNTIYF
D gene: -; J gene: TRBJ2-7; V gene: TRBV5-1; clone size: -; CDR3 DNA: TGCGCCAGCTGCCGAGATAGCACTTCCCCCCCCTACGAGCAGTACTTC; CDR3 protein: CASCRDSTSPPYEQYF
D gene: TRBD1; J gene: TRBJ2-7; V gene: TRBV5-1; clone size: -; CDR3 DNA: TGCGCCAGCAGCTTACCGGGACAGGGATCCTACGAGCAGTACTTC; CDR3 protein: CASSLPGQGSYEQYF
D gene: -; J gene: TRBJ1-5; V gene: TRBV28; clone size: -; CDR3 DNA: TGTGCCAGCAGTTTGGCAGGGCAGGGAAGGCCCCAGCATTTT; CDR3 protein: CASSLAGQGRPQHF
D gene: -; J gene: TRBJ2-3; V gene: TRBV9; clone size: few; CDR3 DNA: TGTGCCAGCAGCTCCCTGCCGGGGGGCCAGCGAGATACGCAGTATTTT; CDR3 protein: CASSSLPGGQRDTQYF
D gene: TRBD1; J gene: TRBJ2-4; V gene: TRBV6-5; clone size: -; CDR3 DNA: TGTGCCAGCAGTAAGGACAGGGGATCCAAAAACATTCAGTACTTC; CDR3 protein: CASSKDRGSKNIQYF
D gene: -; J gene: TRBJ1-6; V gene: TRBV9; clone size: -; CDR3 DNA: TGTGCCAGCAGCGTCCATGGGACACCCTATAATTCACCCCTCCACTTT; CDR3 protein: CASSVHGTPYNSPLHF
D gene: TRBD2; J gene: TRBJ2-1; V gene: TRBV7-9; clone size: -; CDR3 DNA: TGTGCCAGCAGATCGGGGGGTGATAACAATGAGCAGTTCTTC; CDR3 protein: CASRSGGDNNEQFF
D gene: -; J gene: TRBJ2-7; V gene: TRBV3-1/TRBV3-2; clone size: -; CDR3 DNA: TGTGCCAGCAGCCAAGTCAGCGGTTACGAGCAGTACTTC; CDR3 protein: CASSQVSGYEQYF
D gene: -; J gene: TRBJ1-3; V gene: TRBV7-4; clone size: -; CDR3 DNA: TGTGCCAGCAGCTTAGGATGCGGGACCGAAAGTGGAAACACCATATATTTT; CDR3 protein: CASSLGCGTESGNTIYF
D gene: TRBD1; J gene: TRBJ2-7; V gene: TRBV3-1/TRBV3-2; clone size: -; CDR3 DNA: TGTGCCAGCAGCCAAGGGACAGGGTTCTACGAGCAGTACTTC; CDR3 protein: CASSQGTGFYEQYF
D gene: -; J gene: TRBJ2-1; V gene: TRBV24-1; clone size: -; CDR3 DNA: TGTGCCACCAGTGACCCCCAGGGTGGAGACTACAATGAGCAGTTCTTC; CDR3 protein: CATSDPQGGDYNEQFF
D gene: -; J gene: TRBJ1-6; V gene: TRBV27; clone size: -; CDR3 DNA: TGTGCCAGCCGCGGGGGCACCGCCAATTCACCCCTCCACTTT; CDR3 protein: CASRGGTANSPLHF
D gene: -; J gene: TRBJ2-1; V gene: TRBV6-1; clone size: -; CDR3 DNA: TGTGCCAGCAGTGAAAAGGGACTTGGGGGAGTGTTCATCAATGAGCAGTTCTTC; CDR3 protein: CASSEKGLGGVFINEQFF
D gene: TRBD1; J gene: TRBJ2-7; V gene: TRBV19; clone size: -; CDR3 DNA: TGTGCCAGTAGTAAACCCGGGACAGGGATAGACGAGCAGTACTTC; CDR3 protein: CASSKPGTGIDEQYF
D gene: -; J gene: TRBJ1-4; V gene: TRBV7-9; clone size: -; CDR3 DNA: TGTGCCAGCAGCTTAGGTTCGGGAGATACTAATGAAAAACTGTTTTTT; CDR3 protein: CASSLGSGDTNEKLFF
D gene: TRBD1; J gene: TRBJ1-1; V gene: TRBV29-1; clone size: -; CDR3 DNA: TGCAGCGTTGAAAGGGCCTCGGGACAGGGGGCGGATGGAGCTTTCTTT; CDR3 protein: CSVERASGQGADGAFF
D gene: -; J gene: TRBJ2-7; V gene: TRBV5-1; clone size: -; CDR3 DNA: TGCGCCAGCAGCTTGAGAGCTCCGGGCGAGTCCCTCCGGGGGCAGTACTTC; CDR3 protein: CASSLRAPGESLRGQYF
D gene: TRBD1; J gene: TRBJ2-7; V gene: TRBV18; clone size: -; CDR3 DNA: TGTGCCAGCTCACAAATACGGACAGGTCACTACGAGCAGTACTTC; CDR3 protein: CASSQIRTGHYEQYF
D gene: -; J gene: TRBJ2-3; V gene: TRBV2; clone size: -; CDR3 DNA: TGTGCCAGCAGTCCCCGGGACTGGGAAGATACGCAGTATTTT; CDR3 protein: CASSPRDWEDTQYF
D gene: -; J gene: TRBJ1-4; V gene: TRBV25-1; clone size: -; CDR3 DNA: TGTGCCAGCAGTGAAGCGGGTGGGTACGAAAAACTGTTTTTT; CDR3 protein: CASSEAGGYEKLFF
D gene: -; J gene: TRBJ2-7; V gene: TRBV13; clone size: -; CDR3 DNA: TGTGCCAGCAGCGGGACTTTATCCCTTGGGGAGCAGTACTTC; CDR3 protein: CASSGTLSLGEQYF
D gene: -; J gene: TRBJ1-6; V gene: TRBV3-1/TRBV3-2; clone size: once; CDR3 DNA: TGTGCCAGCAGCCAAGACAGGCTAGGGGAAAGACTCCACTTT; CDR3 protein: CASSQDRLGERLHF
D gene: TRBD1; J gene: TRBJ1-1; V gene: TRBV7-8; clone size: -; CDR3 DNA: TGTGCCAGCAGCGCAAGCGGACAGGGGAGGAACACTGAAGCTTTCTTT; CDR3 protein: CASSASGQGRNTEAFF
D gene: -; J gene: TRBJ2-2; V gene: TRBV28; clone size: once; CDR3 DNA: TGTGCCAGCTGCCCGGCCAGGGGCCCCGGGGAGCTGTTTTTT; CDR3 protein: CASCPARGPGELFF
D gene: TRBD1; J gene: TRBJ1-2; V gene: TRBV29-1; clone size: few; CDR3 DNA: TGCAGCGTTCAGGGGGCGTGGGGCTACACCTTC; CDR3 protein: CSVQGAWGYTF
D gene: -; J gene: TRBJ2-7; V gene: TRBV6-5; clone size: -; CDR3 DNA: TGTGCCAGCAGTTACACCTACTACGAGCAGTACTTC; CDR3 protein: CASSYTYYEQYF
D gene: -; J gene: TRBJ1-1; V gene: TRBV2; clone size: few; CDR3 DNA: TGTGCCAGCAGTGTTACAGTGTTGATCTTT; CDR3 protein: CASSVTVLIF
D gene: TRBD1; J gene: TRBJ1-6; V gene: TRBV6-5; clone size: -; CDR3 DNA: TGTGCCTCCTGGACAGGGGGCGGAAATTCACCCCTCCACTTT; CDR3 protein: CASWTGGGNSPLHF
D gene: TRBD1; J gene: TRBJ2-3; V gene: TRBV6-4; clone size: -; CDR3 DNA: TGTGCCAGTCGACAGGGAAGGTCAGATACGCAGTATTTT; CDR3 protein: CASRQGRSDTQYF
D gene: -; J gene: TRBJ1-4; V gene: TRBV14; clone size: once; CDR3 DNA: TGTGCCAGTCACTCCGACAGACTAGGTGAAAAACTGTTTTTT; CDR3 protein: CASHSDRLGEKLFF
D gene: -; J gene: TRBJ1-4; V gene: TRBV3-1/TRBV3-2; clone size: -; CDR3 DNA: TGTGCCAGCAGCCAAGGGACTACTAATGAAAAACTGTTTTTT; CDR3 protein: CASSQGTTNEKLFF
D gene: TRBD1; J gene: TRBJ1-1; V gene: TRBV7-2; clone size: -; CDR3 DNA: TGTGCCAGCAGCCTGGGACAGGGGAACACTGAAGCTTTCTTT; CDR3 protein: CASSLGQGNTEAFF
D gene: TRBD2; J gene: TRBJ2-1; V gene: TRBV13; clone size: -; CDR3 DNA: TGTGCCAGCAGCTTAGTTCCTGGGACTAGCGGGAGCCACAATGAGCAGTTCTTC; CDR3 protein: CASSLVPGTSGSHNEQFF